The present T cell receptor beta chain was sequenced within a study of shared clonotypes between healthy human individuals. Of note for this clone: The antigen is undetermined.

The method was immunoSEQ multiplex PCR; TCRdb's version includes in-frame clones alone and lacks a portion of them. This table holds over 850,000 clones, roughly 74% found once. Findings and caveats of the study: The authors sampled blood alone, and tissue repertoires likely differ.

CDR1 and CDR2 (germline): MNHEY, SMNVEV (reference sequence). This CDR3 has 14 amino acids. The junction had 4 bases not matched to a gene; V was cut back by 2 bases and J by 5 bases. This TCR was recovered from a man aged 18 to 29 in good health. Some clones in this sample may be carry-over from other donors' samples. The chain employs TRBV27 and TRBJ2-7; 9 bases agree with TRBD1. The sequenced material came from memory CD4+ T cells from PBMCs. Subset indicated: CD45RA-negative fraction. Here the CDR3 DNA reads TGTGCCAGCAGTTTAACAGGGGGCCGCCACGAGCAGTACTTC. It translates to CASSLTGGRHEQYF.